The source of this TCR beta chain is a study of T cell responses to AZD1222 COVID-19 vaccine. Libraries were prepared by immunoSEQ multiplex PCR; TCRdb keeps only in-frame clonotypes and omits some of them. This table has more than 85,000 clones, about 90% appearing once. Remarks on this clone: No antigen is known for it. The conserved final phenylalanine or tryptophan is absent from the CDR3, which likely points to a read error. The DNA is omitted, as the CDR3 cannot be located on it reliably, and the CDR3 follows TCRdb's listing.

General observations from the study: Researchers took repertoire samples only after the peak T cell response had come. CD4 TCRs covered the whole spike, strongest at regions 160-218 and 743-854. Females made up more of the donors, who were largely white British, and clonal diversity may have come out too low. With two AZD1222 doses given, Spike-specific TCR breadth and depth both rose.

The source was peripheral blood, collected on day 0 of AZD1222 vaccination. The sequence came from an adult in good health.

This CDR3 reads CASSERGATTAQT. This chain links TRBV6-1 with TRBJ2-3. Including both end residues, the CDR3 is 13 amino acids long. Germline V gene data show CDR1 as MNHNS and CDR2 as SASEGT.